A selection of T cell receptor beta chains follows, all from one sample in a study of T cells in localized non-small cell lung cancer. Assay used: immunoSEQ multiplex PCR; TCRdb lists only in-frame clones, some missing. The data show 35,000 to 40,000 clones, with 75% to 90% seen just once and 5.5% to 7% held by the top ten. Specimen: peripheral blood, collected before any cancer treatment. The receptors were gathered from a man aged 35 to 69 with stage I lung adenocarcinoma. Each CDR3 is given with its conserved first and last residue. Fields, in order: J gene, V gene, clone size, D gene, CDR3 protein, CDR3 DNA. D genes are given only for firm matches. Size values are once, few and many counts, or a class for expanded clones, and some rows have none.

TRBJ1-1 | TRBV7-9 | . | TRBD1 | CASRGTGKWDGNTEAFF | TGTGCCAGCAGGGGGACAGGAAAGTGGGACGGCAACACTGAAGCTTTCTTT
TRBJ2-5 | TRBV15 | . | . | CATSRAGTKETQYF | TGTGCCACCAGCAGGGCCGGGACAAAAGAGACCCAGTACTTC
TRBJ1-4 | TRBV27 | . | . | CASSYTGRQLFF | TGTGCCAGCAGTTATACAGGGAGGCAACTGTTTTTT
TRBJ2-5 | TRBV10-1 | few | . | CASVIYSGKLQETQYF | TGCGCCAGTGTGATTTACTCGGGTAAGCTCCAAGAGACCCAGTACTTC
TRBJ2-4 | TRBV5-1 | few | . | CASSLAGTENIQYF | TGCGCCAGCAGCTTGGCCGGAACCGAAAACATTCAGTACTTC
TRBJ1-2 | TRBV29-1 | once | . | CSVVGQTNYGYTF | TGCAGCGTTGTGGGGCAGACTAACTATGGCTACACCTTC
TRBJ1-1 | TRBV7-8 | . | . | CASSPQPTPANTEAFF | TGTGCCAGCAGCCCACAACCCACTCCCGCGAACACTGAAGCTTTCTTT
TRBJ2-7 | TRBV10-3 | . | TRBD1 | CAIRDRVGYEQYF | TGTGCCATCAGGGACAGGGTAGGCTACGAGCAGTACTTC
TRBJ2-7 | TRBV6-5 | . | . | CASKVGAGSAYEQYF | TGTGCCAGCAAGGTGGGGGCGGGAAGCGCCTACGAGCAGTACTTC
TRBJ2-5 | TRBV6-5 | once | TRBD2 | CASSQSGGGPPYF | TGTGCCAGCAGTCAAAGCGGGGGGGGACCCCCGTACTTC
TRBJ1-2 | TRBV7-6 | . | . | CASSLGGVYGYTF | TGTGCCAGCAGCTTAGGGGGGGTCTATGGCTACACCTTC
TRBJ1-1 | TRBV5-1 | . | . | CASSRGPLNTEAFF | TGCGCCAGCAGCCGGGGACCCCTGAACACTGAAGCTTTCTTT
TRBJ2-3 | TRBV2 | . | . | CASSEDYSSTDTQYF | TGTGCCAGCAGTGAGGACTATTCCAGCACAGATACGCAGTATTTT
TRBJ1-1 | TRBV19 | . | . | CASSIADGREAFF | TGTGCCAGTAGTATCGCTGACGGACGTGAAGCTTTCTTT
TRBJ1-1 | TRBV11-2 | . | . | CASSSGQPEAFF | TGTGCCAGCAGCTCCGGACAGCCAGAAGCTTTCTTT
TRBJ1-1 | TRBV9 | . | . | CASTMGQGGTEAFF | TGTGCCAGCACCATGGGGCAGGGAGGCACTGAAGCTTTCTTT
TRBJ2-7 | TRBV6-6 | . | . | CASSSGPSSYEQYF | TGTGCCAGCAGTTCCGGGCCGAGCTCCTACGAGCAGTACTTC
TRBJ1-1 | TRBV7-2 | . | TRBD1 | CASSAQGTNTEAFF | TGTGCCAGCAGCGCACAGGGGACCAACACTGAAGCTTTCTTT
TRBJ2-3 | TRBV7-3 | . | TRBD2 | CASSPGLAASTDTQYF | TGTGCCAGCAGCCCAGGACTAGCGGCTAGCACAGATACGCAGTATTTT
TRBJ2-3 | TRBV9 | . | TRBD2 | CASSVGASGSNADTQYF | TGTGCCAGCAGCGTAGGGGCTAGCGGGAGTAACGCAGATACGCAGTATTTT
TRBJ2-5 | TRBV9 | . | TRBD2 | CASSVPPPVAGGGETQYF | TGTGCCAGCAGCGTACCCCCCCCTGTAGCGGGAGGCGGGGAGACCCAGTACTTC
TRBJ2-1 | TRBV5-6 | . | . | CASSLGDSYNEQFF | TGTGCCAGCAGCCTGGGTGACTCCTACAATGAGCAGTTCTTC
TRBJ2-1 | TRBV7-9 | . | . | CASSLAPSSYNEQFF | TGTGCCAGCAGCTTAGCGCCCAGCTCCTACAATGAGCAGTTCTTC
TRBJ2-5 | TRBV13 | . | TRBD1 | CASSGDRQETQYF | TGTGCCAGCAGCGGGGACAGGCAAGAGACCCAGTACTTC
TRBJ2-2 | TRBV11-3 | . | . | CASSLAGGHAGELFF | TGTGCCAGCAGCTTAGCGGGGGGACACGCCGGGGAGCTGTTTTTT
TRBJ2-5 | TRBV4-2 | . | TRBD2 | CASSSVAGGGGTQYF | TGTGCCAGCAGCAGCGTAGCGGGAGGGGGGGGGACCCAGTACTTC
TRBJ2-2 | TRBV6-1 | . | . | CASSDRRQRNTGELFF | TGTGCCAGCAGTGATAGGCGGCAGCGAAACACCGGGGAGCTGTTTTTT
TRBJ1-2 | TRBV2 | . | TRBD1 | CASSERGPNYGYTF | TGTGCCAGCAGTGAAAGGGGGCCTAACTATGGCTACACCTTC
TRBJ2-3 | TRBV28 | . | TRBD2 | CASSPEGGLVTDTQYF | TGTGCCAGCAGTCCCGAGGGAGGACTAGTTACAGATACGCAGTATTTT
TRBJ1-2 | TRBV7-2 | . | . | CASSSELRGRGGYTF | TGTGCCAGCAGCTCCGAGCTAAGAGGGCGGGGTGGCTACACCTTC
TRBJ2-3 | TRBV29-1 | . | TRBD1 | CSVETGWADTQYF | TGCAGCGTTGAGACAGGGTGGGCAGATACGCAGTATTTT
TRBJ2-2 | TRBV6-6 | . | TRBD1 | CASSYATGVGTGELFF | TGTGCCAGCAGTTACGCGACAGGGGTTGGCACCGGGGAGCTGTTTTTT
TRBJ2-3 | TRBV4-2 | . | . | CASSQRGAGLTDTQYF | TGTGCCAGCAGCCAAAGAGGGGCCGGATTAACAGATACGCAGTATTTT
TRBJ1-5 | TRBV7-2 | . | . | CASSILYEPSQPQHF | TGTGCCAGCAGCATATTATATGAACCGAGTCAGCCCCAGCATTTT
TRBJ2-1 | TRBV7-2 | few | . | CASSFFGGLGNEQFF | TGTGCCAGCAGCTTTTTCGGTGGTTTGGGGAATGAGCAGTTCTTC
TRBJ1-1 | TRBV2 | . | . | CASSEVRYTEAFF | TGTGCCAGCAGTGAAGTTCGTTACACTGAAGCTTTCTTT
TRBJ2-5 | TRBV7-6 | . | . | CASSLGVRLSETQYF | TGTGCCAGCAGCTTAGGAGTCAGGCTGTCGGAGACCCAGTACTTC
TRBJ2-7 | TRBV25-1 | . | TRBD1 | CASSPRPGQGHYEQYF | TGTGCCAGCAGTCCGAGGCCCGGACAGGGTCACTACGAGCAGTACTTC
TRBJ2-1 | TRBV5-1 | . | TRBD1 | CATSQGERYNEQFF | TGCGCCACCTCCCAGGGGGAGAGGTACAATGAGCAGTTCTTC
TRBJ2-5 | TRBV4-2 | once | . | CASSQDRGGGAQETQYF | TGTGCCAGCAGCCAAGATAGGGGGGGAGGGGCGCAAGAGACCCAGTACTTC
TRBJ1-5 | TRBV19 | . | . | CASSIGNYQPQHF | TGTGCCAGTAGTATAGGGAACTATCAGCCCCAGCATTTT
TRBJ1-1 | TRBV18 | . | . | CASSPGTANTEAFF | TGTGCCAGCTCACCAGGGACGGCGAACACTGAAGCTTTCTTT